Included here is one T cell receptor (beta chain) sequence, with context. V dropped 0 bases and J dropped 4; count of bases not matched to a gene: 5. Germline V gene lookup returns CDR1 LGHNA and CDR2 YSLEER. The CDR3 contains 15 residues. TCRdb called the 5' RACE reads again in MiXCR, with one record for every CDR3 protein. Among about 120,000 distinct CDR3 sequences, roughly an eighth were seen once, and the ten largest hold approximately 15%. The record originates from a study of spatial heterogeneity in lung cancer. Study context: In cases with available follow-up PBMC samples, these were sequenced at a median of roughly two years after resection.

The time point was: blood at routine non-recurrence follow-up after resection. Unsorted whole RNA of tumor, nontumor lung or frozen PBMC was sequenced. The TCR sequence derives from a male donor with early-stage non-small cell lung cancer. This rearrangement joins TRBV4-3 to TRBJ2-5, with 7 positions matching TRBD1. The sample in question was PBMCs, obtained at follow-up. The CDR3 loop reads CASSQEIGGRETQYF. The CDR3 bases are TGCGCCAGCAGCCAAGAAATAGGGGGCCGAGAGACCCAGTACTTC.